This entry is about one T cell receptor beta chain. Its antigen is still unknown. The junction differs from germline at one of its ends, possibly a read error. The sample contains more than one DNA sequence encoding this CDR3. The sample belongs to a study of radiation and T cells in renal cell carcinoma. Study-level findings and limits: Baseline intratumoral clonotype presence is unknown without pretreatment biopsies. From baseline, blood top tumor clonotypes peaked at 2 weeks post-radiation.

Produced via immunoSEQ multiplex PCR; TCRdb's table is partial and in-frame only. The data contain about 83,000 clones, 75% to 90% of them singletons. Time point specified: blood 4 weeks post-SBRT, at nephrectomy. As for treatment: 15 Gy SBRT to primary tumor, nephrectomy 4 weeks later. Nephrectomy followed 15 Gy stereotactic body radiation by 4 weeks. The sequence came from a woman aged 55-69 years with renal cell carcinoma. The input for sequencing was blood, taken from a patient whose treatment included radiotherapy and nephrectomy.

The CDR3 bases are TGCGCCAGCAGCCAAGTACCGGGACAGGGGGCGTTTGACTATGGCTATACCTTC. It yields the protein CASSQVPGQGAFDYGYTF. The chain employs TRBV4-1 and TRBJ1-2; 12 bases map to TRBD1. The CDR3 loop spans 18 amino acids. Germline values: CDR1 MGHRA, CDR2 YSYEKL.